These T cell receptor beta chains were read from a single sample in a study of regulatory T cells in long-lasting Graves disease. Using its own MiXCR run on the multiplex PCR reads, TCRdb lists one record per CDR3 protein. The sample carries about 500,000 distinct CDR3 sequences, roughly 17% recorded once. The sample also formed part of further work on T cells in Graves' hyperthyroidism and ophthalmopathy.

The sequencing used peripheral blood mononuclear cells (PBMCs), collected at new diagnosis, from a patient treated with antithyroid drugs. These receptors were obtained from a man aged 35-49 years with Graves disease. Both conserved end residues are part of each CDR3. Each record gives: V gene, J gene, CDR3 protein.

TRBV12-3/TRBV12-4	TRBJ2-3	CASSFWPDGGYF
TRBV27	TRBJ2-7	CASSLSGGGEGIPYEQYF
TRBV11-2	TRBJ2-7	CASSLVLTSSYEQYF
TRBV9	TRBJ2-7	CASSALSGSYYEQYF
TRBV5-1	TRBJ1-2	CASSLPGQGSGYTF
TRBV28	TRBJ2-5	CASYGSQETQYF
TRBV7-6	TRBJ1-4	CASSLGGLAELFF
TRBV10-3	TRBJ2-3	CAIKTGTGTDTQYF
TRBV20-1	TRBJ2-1	CSARDKRGYYNEQFF
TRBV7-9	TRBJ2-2	CASSLGTSGELFF
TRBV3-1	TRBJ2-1	CASGMSYNEQFF
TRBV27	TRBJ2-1	CASSLGGTRNEQFF
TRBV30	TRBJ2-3	CAWSVGGRADTQYF
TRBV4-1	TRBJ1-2	CASSQDLWGLANYGYTF
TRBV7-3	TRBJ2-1	CASSLGIADYNEQFF
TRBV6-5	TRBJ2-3	CASSSGLLGTDAQYF
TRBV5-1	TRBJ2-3	CASSPAGTDTQYF
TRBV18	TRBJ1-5	CTSSPRTGDGQPQHF
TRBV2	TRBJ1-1	CAGSKGHTEAFF
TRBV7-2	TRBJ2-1	CASSLAGVHYNEQFF
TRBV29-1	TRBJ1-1	CSVGVPRGLNTEAFF
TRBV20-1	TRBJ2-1	CSATPPGTSGSYEQFF
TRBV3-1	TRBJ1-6	CASSRNNSPLHF
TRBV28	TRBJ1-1	CASSLLQGRSFF
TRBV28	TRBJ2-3	CASSLTDRITDTQYF
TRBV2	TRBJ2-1	CASISASWSHEQFF
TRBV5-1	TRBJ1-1	CASSLGRATDTEAFF
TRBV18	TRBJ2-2	CASSPREGLGSTGELFF
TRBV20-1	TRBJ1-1	CSARDKVGLLNTEAFF
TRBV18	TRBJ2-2	CASSPLDLAGSGELFF
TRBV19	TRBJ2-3	CASSIGDRATDTQYF
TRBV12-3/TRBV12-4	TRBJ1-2	CASSFPDFYGYTF
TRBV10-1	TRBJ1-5	CASSESRDRAPRVLQPQHF
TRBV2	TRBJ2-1	CASRELANEQFF
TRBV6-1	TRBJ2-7	CASSGPGGYEQYF
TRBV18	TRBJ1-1	CASSPGAMNTEAFF
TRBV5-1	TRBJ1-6	CASSLGEQGVFSYNSPLHF